This T cell receptor beta chain came from a study of memory CD4+ T cells and cytomegalovirus serostatus (dated by TCRdb to about 2019). At the level of the whole study: The 33 healthy Belgian adults in the cohort included 9 who were CMV seropositive and about 24 who were CMV seronegative. To replicate a published TCR-based CMV serostatus classifier, the study sequenced CD4+ memory TCRbeta repertoires from a Belgian cohort whose cytomegalovirus serostatus was known.

Study-wide findings and limitations: A median bootstrapped AUC of almost 0.96 with a 95% CI of 0.76-1.00 was achieved on the Belgian cohort by the original-framework classifier. The results were interpreted as suggesting that the CMV-associated TCR signature is mostly present in the CD4+ memory repertoire. Among the approximately 160 previously reported CMV-associated TCRbeta sequences, 60 to 85 showed up in the CD4+ memory repertoires, with each one found in between one and five individuals. For CMV serostatus prediction, a median bootstrapped AUC of approximately 0.95 was reached with the original framework, and a median bootstrapped AUC of approximately 0.89 was reached with a US-trained random forest. Unlike the original study, which covered naive and memory CD4+ and CD8+ populations, the Belgian study sequenced only CD4+CD45RO+ memory cells.

The CDR3, from cysteine to phenylalanine, totals 14 residues. CDR3 DNA is the only sequence kept; it has 42 bases, read in frame from the first base. At the junction V is shortened by 2 bases and J by 4 bases, with 11 bases in between. CDR1 and CDR2 are drawn from the germline V gene (reference sequence): MNHNY, SVGAGI. Genomic DNA was extracted from sorted cells with the Quick-DNA Microprep Kit. Amplification of TCRbeta DNA was done with the immunoSEQ hsTCRbeta kit, following the protocol from the manufacturer. TCRbeta libraries were sequenced on an Illumina MiSeq instrument. Concerning the study's data processing: Once out-of-frame sequences had been removed, 2,204,828 distinct TCRbeta sequences were left, which works out to an average of approximately 70,000 per individual. Each individual was scored according to the count of over 150 previously reported CMV-associated TCRbeta sequences and the total productive distinct TCRbeta count. A beta-binomial model was reimplemented in Python, and random forests from scikit-learn, run with default parameters, were trained on data from the US cohort. Classifier performance on the Belgian cohort was summarized as median AUC with percentile confidence intervals over 10,000 bootstrap iterations. TCRdb obtained this table from immuneACCESS and retained in-frame rearrangements with V and J assigned. These tables miss some clones; where compared with another copy, unresolved V genes account for less than half of the shortfall, and the remainder is unexplained. For V, J and clone size, that table is used; D and trimming come from the DNA. Counted in this sample were about 57,000 clones; around 79% of them appeared once. The ten largest clones add up to 0.75% to 0.85% of the sample.

Single viable CD3+CD4+CD8-CD45RO+ cells were sorted as memory CD4+ T cells on a FACSAria II. CMV serostatus was assessed using a Roche Elecsys assay, by which serum IgG against CMV pp150, pp28, p38 and p52 was detected. After thawing, total CD4+ T cells were enriched by positive selection with CD4 magnetic microbeads. The samples came from a different study that was designed specifically to examine the CD4+ T cell memory repertoire. Peripheral blood mononuclear cells were isolated and cryopreserved according to standard operating procedures, and serum was stored at -80 degrees C. CD3-PerCP (BW264/56), CD4-APC (RPA-T4), CD45RO-PE (UCHT1) and CD8-Pacific Orange (3B5) antibodies were used for staining, and non-viable cells were excluded with Sytox blue. Details on this clone: The antigen this receptor binds is unknown. Per-base quality was not reported, and no clone a single base away is much larger than it.

This chain is built from TRBV6-6 and TRBJ1-1, with a weak D call of TRBD1 (5 bases match). The sequenced sample consisted of memory CD4+ T cells from blood. The sequence was collected from an adult in good health and CMV-seronegative. The nucleotide sequence is given as TGTGCCAGCAGTTACCCACCGGGGGGCACTGAAGCTTTCTTT. It is translated as CASSYPPGGTEAFF.